The rows below give T cell receptor beta chains drawn from one sample of a study of cytomegalovirus exposure and HLA in healthy donors. The assay was immunoSEQ multiplex PCR, and TCRdb's table has in-frame clones only and misses some. The sample has over 35,000 clones; under 65% are singletons. Sequenced: PBMCs. Receptors originate from a human donor in good health. Each CDR3 is given with its conserved first and last residue. A D gene is named only where the DNA matches it firmly. The listing skips clone size in some rows; elsewhere it reads once, few, many or a size class.

j_call: TRBJ2-3; v_call: TRBV6-5; d_call: TRBD2; clone_size: NA; cdr3_nt: TGTGCCAGCAGTTACCTTGGGGCGGGGGAGAGAGATACGCAGTATTTT; cdr3_aa: CASSYLGAGERDTQYF
j_call: TRBJ2-6; v_call: TRBV7-2; d_call: NA; clone_size: NA; cdr3_nt: TGTGCCAGCAGGCCGAGGGCGGCAGGAGCCTACTCTGGGGCCAACGTCCTGACTTTC; cdr3_aa: CASRPRAAGAYSGANVLTF
j_call: TRBJ1-2; v_call: TRBV2; d_call: NA; clone_size: NA; cdr3_nt: TGTGCCAGCAGTGAGTCGGGTAATGGCTACACCTTC; cdr3_aa: CASSESGNGYTF
j_call: TRBJ2-5; v_call: TRBV7-8; d_call: TRBD2; clone_size: NA; cdr3_nt: TGTGCCAGCAGCCCAGGGACTAGCGGAGGGACCCAGTACTTC; cdr3_aa: CASSPGTSGGTQYF
j_call: TRBJ1-2; v_call: TRBV5-5; d_call: TRBD1; clone_size: NA; cdr3_nt: TGTGCCAGCAGCTTGGGAACAGGGGGCGGCTTCTATGGCTACACCTTC; cdr3_aa: CASSLGTGGGFYGYTF
j_call: TRBJ1-1; v_call: TRBV5-4; d_call: TRBD1; clone_size: few; cdr3_nt: TGTGCCAGCAGCTCCCCGACAGGGGGGAACACTGAAGCTTTCTTT; cdr3_aa: CASSSPTGGNTEAFF
j_call: TRBJ2-1; v_call: TRBV28; d_call: TRBD1; clone_size: few; cdr3_nt: TGTGCCAGCACGACGAACAGGGGTTGGTACAATGAGCAGTTCTTC; cdr3_aa: CASTTNRGWYNEQFF
j_call: TRBJ2-2; v_call: TRBV7-7; d_call: TRBD2; clone_size: NA; cdr3_nt: TGTGCCAGCAGCCCCGGACTAGCGGGTCATCTCGCCGGGGAGCTGTTTTTT; cdr3_aa: CASSPGLAGHLAGELFF
j_call: TRBJ2-7; v_call: TRBV4-1; d_call: TRBD1; clone_size: NA; cdr3_nt: TGCGCCAGCAGCCAAGCACCAAACAGGGGGGTTGAGCAGTACTTC; cdr3_aa: CASSQAPNRGVEQYF
j_call: TRBJ2-2; v_call: TRBV5-1; d_call: TRBD2; clone_size: NA; cdr3_nt: TGCGCCAGCAGCTTCGAACTAGCGGTAAACACCGGGGAGCTGTTTTTT; cdr3_aa: CASSFELAVNTGELFF
j_call: TRBJ1-1; v_call: TRBV7-2; d_call: NA; clone_size: NA; cdr3_nt: TGTGCCAGCAGCTTCCTTCGTAGAAAAGCTTTCTTT; cdr3_aa: CASSFLRRKAFF
j_call: TRBJ1-6; v_call: TRBV7-6; d_call: TRBD1; clone_size: few; cdr3_nt: TGTGCCAGCAGCCCCCGGGACAGGTGGTCACCCCTCCACTTT; cdr3_aa: CASSPRDRWSPLHF
j_call: TRBJ2-3; v_call: TRBV7-2; d_call: NA; clone_size: NA; cdr3_nt: TGTGCCAGCAGCTCCGCCGGAGGGACAGATACGCAGTATTTT; cdr3_aa: CASSSAGGTDTQYF
j_call: TRBJ1-2; v_call: TRBV5-1; d_call: NA; clone_size: NA; cdr3_nt: TGCGCCAGCAGCTTTCAGGCCCCAGAGGGTGGCTACACCTTC; cdr3_aa: CASSFQAPEGGYTF
j_call: TRBJ2-5; v_call: TRBV10-3; d_call: NA; clone_size: NA; cdr3_nt: TGTGCCATCAGTGGCCGGGACCAAGAGACCCAGTACTTC; cdr3_aa: CAISGRDQETQYF
j_call: TRBJ2-2; v_call: TRBV5-4; d_call: TRBD1; clone_size: NA; cdr3_nt: TGTGCCAGCAGAAGAGGGGGCGGTGACACCGGGGAGCTGTTTTTT; cdr3_aa: CASRRGGGDTGELFF
j_call: TRBJ2-5; v_call: TRBV11-2; d_call: TRBD2; clone_size: NA; cdr3_nt: TGTGCCAGCAGCCCCCGACTAGCGGGGGCCCAAGAGACCCAGTACTTC; cdr3_aa: CASSPRLAGAQETQYF
j_call: TRBJ1-2; v_call: TRBV2; d_call: TRBD1; clone_size: NA; cdr3_nt: TGTGCCAGCAGGACCGACAGGGTCTATGGCTACACCTTC; cdr3_aa: CASRTDRVYGYTF